The present T cell receptor (beta chain) was sequenced within a study of blood T cell repertoires in COVID-19. Across the study: The samples span acute and convalescent COVID-19 from the United States, Italy and Spain.

This clone occurred a few times. Measured with immunoSEQ multiplex PCR; TCRdb has only the in-frame clones, and not every one. In the table there are about 220,000 clones, about 85% of which are singletons. V shed 2 bases, J shed 4 bases, and the junction held 6 bases outside the gene matches. The germline V gene encodes CDR1 LGHDT and CDR2 YNNKEL (reference sequence). The CDR3 contains 16 residues. The V gene is TRBV3-1 (or the pseudogene TRBV3-2), the J gene TRBJ2-2; 8 bases match TRBD1. The TCR sequence derives from a woman aged 45 to 65 with COVID-19, enrolled during active disease. Material: peripheral blood. CDR3 residues: CASSQRQGLSTGELFF. The CDR3 DNA follows: TGTGCCAGCAGCCAACGACAGGGGCTGAGCACCGGGGAGCTGTTTTTT.